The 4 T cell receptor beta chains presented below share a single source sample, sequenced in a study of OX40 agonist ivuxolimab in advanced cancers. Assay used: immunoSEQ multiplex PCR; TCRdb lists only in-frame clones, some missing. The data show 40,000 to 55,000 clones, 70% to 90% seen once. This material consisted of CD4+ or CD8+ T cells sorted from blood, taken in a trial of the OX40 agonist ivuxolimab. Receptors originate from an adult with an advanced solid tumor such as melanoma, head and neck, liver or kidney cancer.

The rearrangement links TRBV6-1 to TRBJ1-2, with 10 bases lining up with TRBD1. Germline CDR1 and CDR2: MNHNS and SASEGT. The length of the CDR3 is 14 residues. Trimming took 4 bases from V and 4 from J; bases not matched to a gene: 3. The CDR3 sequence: CASSADRGLYGYTF. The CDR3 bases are TGTGCCAGCAGTGCAGACAGGGGGCTCTATGGCTACACCTTC.

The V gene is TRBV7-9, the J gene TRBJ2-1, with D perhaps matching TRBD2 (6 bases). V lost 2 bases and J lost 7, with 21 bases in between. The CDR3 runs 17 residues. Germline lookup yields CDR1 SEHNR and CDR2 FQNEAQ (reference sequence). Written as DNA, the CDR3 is TGTGCCAGCAGCTTAAAATCCTGGCAGGGCCGGGGGAATGAGCAGTTCTTC. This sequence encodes CASSLKSWQGRGNEQFF.

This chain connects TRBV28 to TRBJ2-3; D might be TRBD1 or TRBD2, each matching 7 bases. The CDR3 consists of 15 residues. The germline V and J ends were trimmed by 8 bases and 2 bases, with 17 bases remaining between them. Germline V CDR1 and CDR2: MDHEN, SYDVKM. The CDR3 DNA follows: TGTGCCAGCCTAGAGACAGGGAGGGCCACAGATACGCAGTATTTT. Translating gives CASLETGRATDTQYF. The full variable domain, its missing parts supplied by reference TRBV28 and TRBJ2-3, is DVKVTQSSRYLVKRTGEKVFLECVQDMDHENMFWYRQDPGLGLRLIYFSYDVKMKEKGDIPEGYSVSREKKERFSLILESASTNQTSMYLCASLETGRATDTQYFGPGTRLTVL.

CDR3 DNA: TGTGCCAGCAGTAGGGCTATTGGAAACACCATATATTTT. This sequence encodes CASSRAIGNTIYF. The chain couples TRBV25-1 to TRBJ1-3; D call uncertain. CDR1 is MGHDK and CDR2 is SYGVNS in the germline V gene. The CDR3 covers 13 residues. Trimming removed 5 bases from V and 3 bases from J, with 8 bases in between.